This T cell receptor (beta chain) was sequenced for a study of human T cells and chemical hapten exposure. A word on this clonotype: Its antigen is unknown.

General observations from the study: Significantly greater numbers of large CDR3 similarity clusters came from expanded TCRs than from controls.

Between the trimmed V and J ends, which lost 0 bases and 5 bases, there was a span of 11 bases. The CDR3 length is 15 residues. In germline, CDR1 is SGHRS, CDR2 YFSETQ. What the library attached to individual cDNA molecules were unique molecular identifiers. TCRdb ran MiXCR on the RACE reads and lists one entry per CDR3 protein. Of 85,000 to 100,000 distinct CDR3 sequences listed, 25% to 35% are singletons. Time point specified: patch test 3, about 24 weeks after DPC sensitization. The sample's treatment: therapeutic diphenylcyclopropenone sensitization with weekly scalp DPC. Each donor was an alopecia patient between 18 and 70 years of age who qualified for DPC.

The source of this sequence is a man aged 35 to 55 with alopecia areata. Some clones in this sample may be carry-over from other donors' samples. The chain links TRBV5-1 to TRBJ2-2; D perhaps matches TRBD1 (6 bases). The source was whole blood, collected in connection with sensitization to the hapten diphenylcyclopropenone (DPC). This CDR3 reads CASSLGQGLTGELFF. DNA of the CDR3: TGCGCCAGCAGCTTGGGGCAGGGGCTGACCGGGGAGCTGTTTTTT.